This TCR beta chain was sequenced during a study of T-cell reconstitution after alpha-beta-depleted transplantation in children. Study findings and constraints: It was newly produced T cells that mostly accounted for T-cell counts and diversity one year after transplant. Some patients owed their high day-60 TCRbeta diversity to surviving recipient T cells and thymic progenitors. Approximately two months post-transplant, alpha-beta T cells reportedly originated from several hundred expanded graft clones.

This clonotype was picked up a small number of times. Its antigen is unidentified. The germline gives CDR1 SGHKS, CDR2 YYEKEE (reference sequence). V was trimmed by 2 bases and J by 6 bases, leaving 17 bases between them. This CDR3 has 16 residues. Researchers prepared the TCRbeta library using unique molecular identifiers, the study reports. TCRdb re-called the PCR reads with MiXCR, one entry per CDR3 protein. The data hold some 290,000 distinct CDR3 sequences, with about a quarter observed a single time. The chain couples TRBV5-5 to TRBJ2-2; D not certain. The sequencing here drew on PBMCs, mostly from graft donor cells, taken 180 days after TCRalphabeta/CD19-depleted stem cell transplant. The receptor was derived from a male patient aged 10 to 17 who had a stem cell transplant for acute lymphoblastic leukemia, so the T cells may come from the graft donor. The CDR3 loop reads CASSFSPRSRAGELFF. CDR3 nucleotides: TGTGCCAGCAGCTTCTCGCCGAGGTCTCGGGCCGGGGAGCTGTTTTTT.